The 7 T cell receptor beta chains in this list originate from one sample, sequenced in a study of blood T cells in healthy people across ages. A second about 7 to 12 cycle PCR used barcoded and J-beta primers. Using its own MiXCR run on the 5' RACE reads, TCRdb lists one record per CDR3 protein. Of under 700,000 distinct CDR3 sequences listed, under 30% are singletons. This sample also appeared in a second study, on T cells of mothers and their children.

Sequenced input: blood. The receptors stem from a boy aged 5-17 years in good health.

The chain links TRBV28 to TRBJ2-5; 13 bases map to TRBD2. The end of the DNA fits TRBJ2-7 better, so the J call may be wrong. Looked up from germline, CDR1 is MDHEN and CDR2 is SYDVKM. The CDR3 loop spans 15 amino acids. CDR3 in DNA: TGTGCCAGCAGCTCCCCGACTAGCGGGGGGAACGAGCAGTACTTC. This gives the protein CASSSPTSGGNEQYF.

The J gene is TRBJ2-1, the V gene TRBV6-5; TRBD2 matches 13 bases. CDR3 size: 17 residues. Germline CDR1 is MNHEY and CDR2 is SVGAGI. V lost 6 bases to trimming and J lost 3 bases; unmatched junction nucleotides: 8. The CDR3 region is CASSLTSGGAIYNEQFF. CDR3 DNA: TGTGCCAGCAGCCTTACTAGCGGGGGGGCTATCTACAATGAGCAGTTCTTC.

This clonotype appeared many times. The chain employs TRBV10-3 and TRBJ1-1, with a possible D match to TRBD1 (5 bases). Trimming took 3 bases from V and 7 from J, leaving 9 bases between them. The CDR3 consists of 12 residues. Germline V gene sequence: CDR1 ENHRY, CDR2 SYGVKD. CDR3 sequence reads: CAISDWGDEAFF. CDR3 DNA: TGTGCCATCAGTGATTGGGGGGATGAAGCTTTCTTT.

The chain couples TRBV4-3 to TRBJ1-6; a possible D gene is TRBD1 (5 bases). The germline CDR1 and CDR2 sequences are LGHNA and YSLEER. CDR3 length: 14 amino acids. Trimming pared 4 bases from V and 5 bases from J, leaving 9 bases between. The chain's CDR3 is CASSLDRNNSPLHF. CDR3 nucleotide sequence: TGCGCCAGCAGCCTCGACAGAAATAATTCACCCCTCCACTTT.

This clonotype was found a few times. V gene TRBV5-1 combines with J gene TRBJ2-5; maybe TRBD2 (5 bases). The CDR3 totals 15 residues. Trimming shortened V by 0 bases and J by 6 bases, and 15 bases separated the two germline ends. Germline-derived CDR1 and CDR2 are SGHRS and YFSETQ. The CDR3 coding sequence is TGCGCCAGCAGCTTGGCGGGAACTAGTCAGCAGACCCAGTACTTC. As protein: CASSLAGTSQQTQYF.

The chain is built from TRBV6-1 and TRBJ2-5; 13 positions agree with TRBD2. V was clipped by 4 bases and J by 4 bases; unmatched bases: 9. The length of the CDR3 is 17 residues. CDR1 MNHNS and CDR2 SASEGT come from the germline V gene. The DNA for the CDR3 is TGTGCCAGCAGTGGCCCGGGACTAGCGGGAACGGGAGAGACCCAGTACTTC. This encodes CASSGPGLAGTGETQYF.

This clonotype was observed a few times. The chain recombines TRBV7-8 with TRBJ2-3, with 11 nucleotides matching TRBD2. Looked up from germline, CDR1 is SGHVS and CDR2 is FQNEAQ. The V and J ends lost 1 base and 4 bases, in that order; junction bases with no gene match: 7. The CDR3 spans 17 residues. DNA of the CDR3: TGTGCCAGCAGCTTAGGCATAGCGGGGGGGCTCGCAGATACGCAGTATTTT. Translated: CASSLGIAGGLADTQYF. The entire variable domain, with the rest obtained from reference TRBV7-8 and TRBJ2-3, is as follows: GAGVSQSPRYKVAKRGQDVALRCDPISGHVSLFWYQQALGQGPEFLTYFQNEAQLDKSGLPSDRFFAERPEGSVSTLKIQRTQQEDSAVYLCASSLGIAGGLADTQYFGPGTRLTVL.